The T cell receptor beta chain under discussion was sequenced for a study of PD-L1 blockade in urothelial cancer. Study-wide context: Blood yielded a median of about 140,000 T cells per sample. Study-wide results and limits: Durable-benefit patients expanded tumor-associated blood clones more at 3 weeks.

Clones were sequenced by immunoSEQ multiplex PCR, and TCRdb holds only the in-frame ones, with some missing. This table holds approximately 110,000 clones, 70% to 90% found once. A word on this clone: What it binds is unknown.

Each patient supplied 1 to 8 pretreatment and on-treatment samples. Sequencing was performed on PBMCs, taken around atezolizumab (anti-PD-L1) treatment. This clonotype originated in a man aged 45-65 years with urothelial cancer.

In DNA form, the CDR3 reads TGTGCCAGCAGCTTCGGACAGGACAACTATGGCTACACCTTC. This sequence encodes CASSFGQDNYGYTF. The chain employs TRBV5-4 and TRBJ1-2, with 7 nucleotides matching TRBD1. J gave up 2 bases and V 2 bases, and 3 bases lay outside the gene matches. Germline CDR1 reads SGHNT; CDR2 reads YYREEE (reference sequence). This CDR3 region has 14 residues.